This T cell receptor (beta chain) comes out of a study of blood T cell repertoires in COVID-19. For the study at large: The samples span acute and convalescent COVID-19 from the United States, Italy and Spain. PBMCs, B-cell-depleted T cells, or T cells provided the cDNA or gDNA that made up the material.

In the authors' methods: Amplification from reference gene primers served as the basis for estimated nucleated cell counts. Some clones are missing from TCRdb's copy, which holds only in-frame ones; the method was immunoSEQ multiplex PCR. D and trimming were read from the DNA, whereas the V and J calls and clone size are those reported in that table. This sample has 35,000 to 45,000 clones, with roughly 78% found just once. The V segment lost 5 bases and the J segment 1 base; nucleotides outside the gene matches: 6. Germline CDR1 SEHNR, CDR2 FQNEAQ (reference sequence). The CDR3 consists of 15 residues.

The rearrangement joins TRBV7-9 to TRBJ2-7; 9 bases map to TRBD1. The sequencing input was peripheral blood. The source of this sequence is a man between 60 and 75 years old with acute or convalescent COVID-19. Here the CDR3 reads CASSPGQGKSYEQYF. The DNA for the CDR3 is TGTGCCAGCAGCCCTGGACAGGGGAAATCCTACGAGCAGTACTTC.